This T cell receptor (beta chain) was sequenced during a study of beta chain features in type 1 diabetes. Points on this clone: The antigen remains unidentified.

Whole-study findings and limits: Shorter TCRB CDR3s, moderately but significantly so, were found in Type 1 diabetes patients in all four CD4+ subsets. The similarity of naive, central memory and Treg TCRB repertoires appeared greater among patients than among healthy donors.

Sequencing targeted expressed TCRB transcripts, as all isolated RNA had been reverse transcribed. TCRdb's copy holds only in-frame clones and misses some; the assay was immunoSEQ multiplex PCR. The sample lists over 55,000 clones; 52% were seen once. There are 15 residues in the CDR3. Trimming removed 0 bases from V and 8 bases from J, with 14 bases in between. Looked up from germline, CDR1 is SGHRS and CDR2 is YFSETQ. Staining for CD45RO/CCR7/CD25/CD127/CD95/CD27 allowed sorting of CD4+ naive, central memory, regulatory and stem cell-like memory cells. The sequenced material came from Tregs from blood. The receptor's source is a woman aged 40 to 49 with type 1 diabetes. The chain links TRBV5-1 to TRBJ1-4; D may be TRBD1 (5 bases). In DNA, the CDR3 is TGCGCCAGCAGCTTGGCCGGGGGGGGAGTGGAAAAACTGTTTTTT. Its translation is CASSLAGGGVEKLFF.